The rows below give T cell receptor beta chains drawn from one sample of a study of cytomegalovirus exposure and HLA in healthy donors. Here immunoSEQ multiplex PCR was the method, and the copy in TCRdb shows in-frame clones only, minus some. The repertoire holds 100,000 to 150,000 clones, 75% to 85% seen once, with about 3% in the top ten. Sequencing used PBMCs. The receptors were gathered from a young woman in good health and CMV-seropositive. Both conserved end residues are part of each CDR3. A D gene is named only where the DNA matches it firmly. Expanded clones are given a class, and other clones once, few, many or no size at all.

cdr3_aa: CASSLGETGTGHNEQFF; cdr3_nt: TGCGCCAGCAGCTTGGGGGAGACCGGGACAGGTCACAATGAGCAGTTCTTC; d_call: TRBD1; clone_size: NA; j_call: TRBJ2-1; v_call: TRBV5-1
cdr3_aa: CAWRQDDYEKLFF; cdr3_nt: TGTGCCTGGAGACAGGACGATTATGAAAAACTGTTTTTT; d_call: NA; clone_size: NA; j_call: TRBJ1-4; v_call: TRBV30
cdr3_aa: CASSMGQVSEAFF; cdr3_nt: TGTGCCAGCAGCATGGGACAAGTATCTGAAGCTTTCTTT; d_call: NA; clone_size: NA; j_call: TRBJ1-1; v_call: TRBV7-6
cdr3_aa: CASSLDPTGYGYTF; cdr3_nt: TGTGCCAGCAGCTTAGATCCCACAGGATATGGCTACACCTTC; d_call: NA; clone_size: NA; j_call: TRBJ1-2; v_call: TRBV11-2
cdr3_aa: CASGLDPGTEAIF; cdr3_nt: TGTGCTAGTGGTTTGGATCCTGGGACAGAAGCGATCTTC; d_call: TRBD1; clone_size: NA; j_call: TRBJ2-7; v_call: TRBV12-5
cdr3_aa: CASSVRTGGNSPLHF; cdr3_nt: TGTGCCAGCAGTGTCCGGACAGGCGGTAATTCACCCCTCCACTTT; d_call: TRBD1; clone_size: NA; j_call: TRBJ1-6; v_call: TRBV27
cdr3_aa: CASRTGVSEQYF; cdr3_nt: TGTGCCAGCAGGACAGGGGTGAGCGAGCAGTACTTC; d_call: TRBD1; clone_size: NA; j_call: TRBJ2-7; v_call: TRBV6-5
cdr3_aa: CASDLVSGGAKTQYF; cdr3_nt: TGTGCCAGCGACTTGGTTTCAGGGGGCGCGAAGACCCAGTACTTC; d_call: TRBD1; clone_size: few; j_call: TRBJ2-5; v_call: TRBV5-6
cdr3_aa: CASSSAREVDIQYF; cdr3_nt: TGTGCCAGTAGTTCAGCCAGGGAAGTGGACATTCAGTACTTC; d_call: NA; clone_size: NA; j_call: TRBJ2-4; v_call: TRBV19
cdr3_aa: CASSLWGGTEAFF; cdr3_nt: TGTGCCAGCAGCCTGTGGGGCGGCACTGAAGCTTTCTTT; d_call: NA; clone_size: NA; j_call: TRBJ1-1; v_call: TRBV5-4
cdr3_aa: CASSYDRPISPLHF; cdr3_nt: TGCGCCAGCAGCTATGACAGGCCTATATCACCCCTCCACTTT; d_call: NA; clone_size: NA; j_call: TRBJ1-6; v_call: TRBV5-1
cdr3_aa: CASSSNDRVNTEAFF; cdr3_nt: TGTGCCAGCAGCAGTAACGACAGGGTGAACACTGAAGCTTTCTTT; d_call: TRBD1; clone_size: NA; j_call: TRBJ1-1; v_call: TRBV5-4
cdr3_aa: CASSFTGTSGLGVTQYF; cdr3_nt: TGTGCCAGCAGCTTCACCGGGACTAGCGGCCTTGGGGTTACGCAGTATTTT; d_call: TRBD2; clone_size: NA; j_call: TRBJ2-3; v_call: TRBV5-5
cdr3_aa: CASSLGVTGGADEQFF; cdr3_nt: TGCGCCAGCAGCTTGGGGGTCACGGGGGGGGCCGATGAGCAGTTCTTC; d_call: TRBD2; clone_size: NA; j_call: TRBJ2-1; v_call: TRBV5-1
cdr3_aa: CAWNAGAGEDTQYF; cdr3_nt: TGTGCCTGGAATGCGGGGGCTGGTGAAGATACGCAGTATTTT; d_call: NA; clone_size: NA; j_call: TRBJ2-3; v_call: TRBV30